Below, 2 T cell receptor beta chains from the same sample are listed, as sequenced in a study of T-cell memory formation after mild COVID-19. TCRdb reprocessed the 5' RACE reads via MiXCR and lists one record per CDR3 protein. The sample gives approximately 300,000 distinct CDR3 sequences, roughly 15% of which show up once; roughly 22% is in the top ten. Source material: PBMCs or a T cell subset sorted from them (not recorded which). Receptor source: a man aged 18 to 35 who had mild COVID-19 (a few samples of this study predate the infection). Cell type and time point are not known.

The chain links TRBV3-1 to TRBJ2-1, with 11 bases aligning to TRBD2. The CDR3 totals 16 residues. Germline CDR1 reads LGHDT; CDR2 reads YNNKEL (reference sequence). V lost 0 bases to trimming and J lost 6 bases; unmatched junction nucleotides: 4. The CDR3 bases are TGTGCCAGCAGCCAAGATAGTGGACTAGCGGGCAATGAGCAGTTCTTC. Translating gives CASSQDSGLAGNEQFF.

The chain uses TRBV4-1 and TRBJ1-2; D remains unclear. Germline CDR1 MGHRA, CDR2 YSYEKL. The V gene lost 1 base and the J gene lost 8 bases, with 14 bases spanning the gap. This CDR3 is 14 amino acids long. The chain's CDR3 is CASSQVRNRAGYTF. CDR3 nucleotides: TGCGCCAGCAGCCAAGTTAGGAATAGGGCGGGCTACACCTTC.